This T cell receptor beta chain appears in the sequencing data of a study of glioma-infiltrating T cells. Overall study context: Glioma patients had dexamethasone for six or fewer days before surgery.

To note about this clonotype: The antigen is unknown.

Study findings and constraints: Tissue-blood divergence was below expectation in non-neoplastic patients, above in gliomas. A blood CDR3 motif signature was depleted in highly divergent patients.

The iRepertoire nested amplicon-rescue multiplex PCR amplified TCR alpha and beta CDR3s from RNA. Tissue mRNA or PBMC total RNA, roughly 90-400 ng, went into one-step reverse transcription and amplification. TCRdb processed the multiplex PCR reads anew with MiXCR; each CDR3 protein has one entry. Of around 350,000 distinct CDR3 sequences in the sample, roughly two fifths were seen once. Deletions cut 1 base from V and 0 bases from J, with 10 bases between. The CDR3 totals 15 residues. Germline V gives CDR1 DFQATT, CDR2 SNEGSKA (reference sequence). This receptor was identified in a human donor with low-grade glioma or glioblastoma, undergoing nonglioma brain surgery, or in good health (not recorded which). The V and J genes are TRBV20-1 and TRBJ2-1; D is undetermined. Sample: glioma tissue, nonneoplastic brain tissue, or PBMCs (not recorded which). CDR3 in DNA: TGCAGTGCTAGAGGGACGGATAGCTCCTACAATGAGCAGTTCTTC. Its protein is CSARGTDSSYNEQFF.